These 7 T cell receptor beta chains were sequenced from one sample in a study of cytomegalovirus exposure and HLA in healthy donors. Researchers ran the PCR with 60 Vbeta and 13 Jbeta primers. Clones were read by immunoSEQ multiplex PCR, and TCRdb kept only the in-frame ones, dropping some. This table holds around 100,000 clones, around 72% found once. The specimen sequenced was PBMCs. Receptors originate from a male donor in good health and CMV-seropositive.

This rearrangement joins TRBV19 to TRBJ2-6; D not resolved. V lost 5 bases to trimming and J lost 0 bases, with 8 bases between them. From germline, CDR1 is LNHDA and CDR2 SQIVND (reference sequence). The CDR3 contains 15 residues. In DNA form, the CDR3 reads TGTGCCAGTAGTGTCACTTCCTCTGGGGCCAACGTCCTGACTTTC. This translates into CASSVTSSGANVLTF. Together with reference TRBV19 and TRBJ2-6, the CDR3 gives the full variable domain: DGGITQSPKYLFRKEGQNVTLSCEQNLNHDAMYWYRQDPGQGLRLIYYSQIVNDFQKGDIAEGYSVSREKKESFPLTVTSAQKNPTAFYLCASSVTSSGANVLTFGAGSRLTVL.

The chain couples TRBV11-3 to TRBJ2-5, with TRBD2 identical over 9 bases. This CDR3 is built from 15 residues. V lost 5 bases to trimming and J lost 2 bases; unmatched junction nucleotides: 6. Germline-derived CDR1 and CDR2 are SGHNT and YENEEA. In DNA form, the CDR3 reads TGTGCCAGCAGCCCCGGAGCGGGGGGTCAAGAGACCCAGTACTTC. Protein: CASSPGAGGQETQYF.

The rearrangement joins TRBV2 to TRBJ1-5; TRBD1 aligns across 7 bases. CDR3 size: 14 residues. CDR1 SNHLY and CDR2 FYNNEI come from the germline V gene. Unmatched junction bases numbered 7, after V lost 6 bases and J lost 5 bases. The CDR3 sequence is CASSLTGRYQPQHF. CDR3 DNA sequence: TGTGCCAGCAGCTTGACAGGGAGATATCAGCCCCAGCATTTT. Variable domain in full (rest from reference TRBV2 and TRBJ1-5): EPEVTQTPSHQVTQMGQEVILRCVPISNHLYFYWYRQILGQKVEFLVSFYNNEISEKSEIFDDQFSVERPDGSNFTLKIRSTKLEDSAMYFCASSLTGRYQPQHFGDGTRLSIL.

Here the CDR3 DNA reads TGTGCCAGCAGCTTGACAGCTGGGGCCAACGTCCTGACTTTC. It translates to CASSLTAGANVLTF. This chain connects TRBV16 to TRBJ2-6; D perhaps matches TRBD1 (5 bases). Trimming took 5 bases from V and 2 from J, leaving 7 bases between them. This CDR3 is 14 amino acids long. CDR1 KGHSY and CDR2 FQNENV come from the germline V gene. Complete variable domain (other parts from reference TRBV16 and TRBJ2-6): GEEVAQTPKHLVRGEGQKAKLYCAPIKGHSYVFWYQQVLKNEFKFLISFQNENVFDETGMPKERFSAKCLPNSPCSLEIQATKLEDSAVYFCASSLTAGANVLTFGAGSRLTVL.

This clone showed up just once. V usage is TRBV11-3 and J usage is TRBJ2-5; TRBD1 aligns across 9 bases. Germline CDR1 is SGHNT and CDR2 is YENEEA. V dropped 6 bases and J dropped 3; count of bases not matched to a gene: 2. This CDR3 region has 13 residues. The CDR3 is CASRRTGEETQYF. CDR3 sequence (DNA): TGTGCCAGCAGGAGGACAGGGGAAGAGACCCAGTACTTC.

The chain carries TRBV7-3 and TRBJ2-1, with D perhaps TRBD2 (7 bases). The CDR3 totals 15 residues. Trimming pared 4 bases from V and 2 bases from J, leaving 12 bases between. Germline lookup yields CDR1 SGHTA and CDR2 FQGTGA. The CDR3 loop reads CASSSGGTPYNEQFF. Written as DNA, the CDR3 is TGTGCCAGCAGCTCCGGGGGGACACCCTACAATGAGCAGTTCTTC.

V and J are TRBV14 and TRBJ1-2; D remains unclear. Germline assignment: CDR1 SGHDN and CDR2 FVKESK. V was shortened by 0 bases and J by 4 bases, with 12 bases between the two germline ends. This CDR3 is built from 15 residues. The CDR3 DNA sequence: TGTGCCAGCAGCCAAGATGCGGGTTCAGCCTATGGCTACACCTTC. Amino acids: CASSQDAGSAYGYTF. Supplemented by reference TRBV14 and TRBJ1-2, the full variable domain reads EAGVTQFPSHSVIEKGQTVTLRCDPISGHDNLYWYRRVMGKEIKFLLHFVKESKQDESGMPNNRFLAERTGGTYSTLKVQPAELEDSGVYFCASSQDAGSAYGYTFGSGTRLTVV.